Listed below are T cell receptor beta chains from one sample, sequenced in a study of T cell changes during pregnancy in multiple sclerosis. Method: immunoSEQ multiplex PCR; TCRdb's copy keeps in-frame clones and lacks some. The table includes over 40,000 clones, under 90% detected once. Source: peripheral blood, taken in the second trimester of pregnancy. The receptors originated from a female donor in good health, enrolled as a control in a pregnancy study. Each CDR3 is given with its conserved first and last residue. D genes are given only for firm matches. The size field is filled for only some rows; it gives once, few, many or a size class.

>TRBD1|once|TRBV5-1|TRBJ1-5
TGCGCCAGCAGCTTGGAAACCAGGGGACAGGACATAGGCGGTCAGCCCCAGCATTTT
CASSLETRGQDIGGQPQHF
>NA|NA|TRBV23-1|TRBJ2-2
TGCGCCAGCAGTCAATCCTCGGTGTCGACAGGCAACACCGGGGAGCTGTTTTTT
CASSQSSVSTGNTGELFF
>NA|NA|TRBV19|TRBJ2-4
TGTGCCAGTAGCCCCAATGCGGGGGCCAAAAACATTCAGTACTTC
CASSPNAGAKNIQYF
>NA|once|TRBV11-3|TRBJ2-1
TGTGCCAGCAGCTTGAATAGCAATGAGCAGTTCTTC
CASSLNSNEQFF
>NA|NA|TRBV25-1|TRBJ1-5
TGTGCCAGCGGCAGGGGAGCTCAGCCCCAGCATTTT
CASGRGAQPQHF
>NA|NA|TRBV19|TRBJ1-1
TGTGCCAGTTGGGGCTATGGGAACACTGAAGCTTTCTTT
CASWGYGNTEAFF
>NA|NA|TRBV7-6|TRBJ2-7
TGTGCCAGCAGCTTCGGAGACAGCTACGAGCAGTACTTC
CASSFGDSYEQYF
>TRBD2|NA|TRBV5-8|TRBJ2-3
TGTGCCAGCACCCCCGGACTAGCGGGGGGTACAGATACGCAGTATTTT
CASTPGLAGGTDTQYF
>NA|once|TRBV2|TRBJ2-1
TGTGCCAGCAGTACAGAACTTTACAATGAGCAGTTCTTC
CASSTELYNEQFF
>NA|NA|TRBV4-2|TRBJ2-5
TGTGCCAGCAGCCAAGGGACTTTCCAAGAGACCCAGTACTTC
CASSQGTFQETQYF
>NA|once|TRBV6-5|TRBJ1-1
TGTGCCAGCAGCAACGTTGGACTCTCGGACACTGAAGCTTTCTTT
CASSNVGLSDTEAFF
>NA|NA|TRBV11-3|TRBJ2-2
TGTGCCAGCAGCTTGGGGACACTGAACACCGGGGAGCTGTTTTTT
CASSLGTLNTGELFF
>NA|NA|TRBV7-9|TRBJ1-5
TGTGCCAGCAGCTCAGGGGACGGTAGCAATCAGCCCCAGCATTTT
CASSSGDGSNQPQHF
>NA|NA|TRBV19|TRBJ2-3
TGTGCCAGTAGCCGAGGAGGGCCCACAGATACGCAGTATTTT
CASSRGGPTDTQYF
>TRBD1|NA|TRBV19|TRBJ1-1
TGTGCCAGTAGTCTAGGGTGGGACAGGGGATCTGAAGCTTTCTTT
CASSLGWDRGSEAFF
>NA|NA|TRBV30|TRBJ2-7
TGTGCCTGGAGTTGGTCTAGCGCTACTGGGGAGCAGTACTTC
CAWSWSSATGEQYF
>NA|NA|TRBV6-1|TRBJ1-5
TGTGCCAGTTATACAGGTAGCAATCAGCCCCAGCATTTT
CASYTGSNQPQHF
>NA|NA|TRBV27|TRBJ2-1
TGTGCCAGCAGTCCCGAGGACACTTACTCCTACAATGAGCAGTTCTTC
CASSPEDTYSYNEQFF